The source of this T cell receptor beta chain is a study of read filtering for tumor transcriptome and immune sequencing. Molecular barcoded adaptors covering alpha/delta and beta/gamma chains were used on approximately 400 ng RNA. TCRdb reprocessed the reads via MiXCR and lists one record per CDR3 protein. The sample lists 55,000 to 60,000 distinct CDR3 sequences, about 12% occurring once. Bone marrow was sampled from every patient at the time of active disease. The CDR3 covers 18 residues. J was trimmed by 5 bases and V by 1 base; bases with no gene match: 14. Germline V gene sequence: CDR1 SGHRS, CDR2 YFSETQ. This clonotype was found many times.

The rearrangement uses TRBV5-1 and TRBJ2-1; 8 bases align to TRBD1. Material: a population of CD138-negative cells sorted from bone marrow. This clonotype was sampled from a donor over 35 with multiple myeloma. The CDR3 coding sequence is TGCGCCAGCAGCTTGTGGGGCGAGCCGACAGGGGCGGACAATGAGCAGTTCTTC. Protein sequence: CASSLWGEPTGADNEQFF.